Presented here are 29 T cell receptor beta chains from one specimen sequenced in a study of cytomegalovirus exposure and HLA in healthy donors. The PCR had 60 Vbeta and 13 Jbeta primers. TCRdb keeps only in-frame clones here, not all; method: immunoSEQ multiplex PCR. The sample holds roughly 68,000 clones, about 68% seen once. The sequenced sample consisted of PBMCs. The receptors originated from a woman in her 30s in good health and CMV-seropositive.

There are a few counts of this clone. The chain has TRBV4-2 and TRBJ1-4; no reliable D call. V was clipped by 6 bases and J by 7 bases, with 6 bases between them. This CDR3 is built from 11 residues. From germline, CDR1 is LGHNA and CDR2 YNFKEQ. The DNA of the CDR3 is TGTGCCAGCAGGGTGAGTGAAAAACTGTTTTTT. Encoded protein: CASRVSEKLFF.

This clone was counted between two and nine times. The J gene is TRBJ2-1, the V gene TRBV5-4; a weak D match, TRBD2 (7 bases). CDR3 length: 16 residues. Trimming shortened V by 5 bases and J by 3 bases, and 18 bases separated the two germline ends. Germline V gene lookup returns CDR1 SGHNT and CDR2 YYREEE (reference sequence). CDR3 in DNA: TGTGCCAGCAGTCCAAGCGGGACACGCCTCTACAATGAGCAGTTCTTC. Translation: CASSPSGTRLYNEQFF.

J is TRBJ1-5 and V is TRBV4-3; no clear D gene. CDR1 LGHNA and CDR2 YSLEER come from the germline V gene. CDR3 length: 15 amino acids. The V and J ends lost 0 bases and 4 bases respectively, with 10 bases between them. CDR3 DNA: TGCGCCAGCAGCCAAGATCCCGGGGAGAATCAGCCCCAGCATTTT. Its translation: CASSQDPGENQPQHF.

The rearrangement joins TRBV2 to TRBJ2-5, with D possibly matching TRBD1 (5 bases). The germline gives CDR1 SNHLY, CDR2 FYNNEI. CDR3 length: 13 residues. V shed 10 bases and J shed 3 bases, with 15 bases lying between them. In nucleotides, the CDR3 is TGTGCCACAGGGTCCGGGCGAAAAGAGACCCAGTACTTC. Translation: CATGSGRKETQYF.

This clone appeared a few times. The chain carries TRBV27 and TRBJ1-4; maybe TRBD1 (5 bases). V was cut by 6 bases and J by 11 bases, with 16 bases left in between. The CDR3 is 13 amino acids. The germline V gene has CDR1 MNHEY and CDR2 SMNVEV (reference sequence). The DNA of the CDR3 is TGTGCCAGCAGAACAGGTGGGGAACGGAAACTGTTTTTT. The encoded protein is CASRTGGERKLFF.

The chain combines TRBV7-9 with TRBJ1-2; TRBD1 matches at 7 bases. This CDR3 contains 19 residues. V lost 2 bases to trimming and J lost 8 bases; unmatched junction nucleotides: 23. The germline CDR1 and CDR2 sequences are SEHNR and FQNEAQ (reference sequence). CDR3 nucleotides: TGTGCCAGCAGCTTACCTCGACAGGGCAGTGTAGTTATCGAGAGCGGCTACACCTTC. Amino acid sequence: CASSLPRQGSVVIESGYTF.

The chain employs TRBV5-1 and TRBJ2-7, with TRBD2 as a possible D gene (6 bases). V lost 4 bases, J lost 3 bases, and 14 bases lay in between. Germline V CDR1 and CDR2: SGHRS, YFSETQ. The CDR3 totals 14 residues. In nucleotides, the CDR3 is TGCGCCAGCAGCCCTAGACTAGATGACTACGAGCAGTACTTC. Its translation: CASSPRLDDYEQYF.

The CDR3 DNA sequence: TGTGCCAGCAGCACCGGGACTAGTTTAGTCTATGAGCAGTTCTTC. Encoded protein: CASSTGTSLVYEQFF. The gene calls are TRBV7-9 and TRBJ2-1, with 8 bases lining up with TRBD2. The CDR3 is 15 amino acids. Germline V gene data show CDR1 as SEHNR and CDR2 as FQNEAQ (reference sequence). The V and J ends lost 5 bases and 8 bases, in that order; junction bases with no gene match: 11.

In nucleotides, the CDR3 is TGTGCCAGCTCACCACCGAGACTAGCGGGAGAGGCAGATACGCAGTATTTT. Protein product: CASSPPRLAGEADTQYF. The chain combines TRBV18 with TRBJ2-3; 12 nucleotides line up with TRBD2. Germline assignment: CDR1 KGHSH and CDR2 LQKENI. The CDR3 covers 17 residues. The V segment lost 0 bases and the J segment 4 bases; nucleotides outside the gene matches: 5. The variable domain in full, completed from reference TRBV18 and TRBJ2-3, reads NAGVMQNPRHLVRRRGQEARLRCSPMKGHSHVYWYRQLPEEGLKFMVYLQKENIIDESGMPKERFSAEFPKEGPSILRIQQVVRGDSAAYFCASSPPRLAGEADTQYFGPGTRLTVL.

The V call is TRBV28, the J call TRBJ2-7; 9 nucleotides align to TRBD2. The CDR3 covers 15 residues. From germline, CDR1 is MDHEN and CDR2 SYDVKM. V gave up 6 bases and J gave up 5 bases; unmatched junction bases: 11. The DNA for the CDR3 is TGTGCCAGCAGGGAGTTAGCGGGAGAAGACAACGAGCAGTACTTC. Protein product: CASRELAGEDNEQYF.

This clone was found once. The rearrangement links TRBV6-4 to TRBJ2-4; 10 nucleotides agree with TRBD2. J lost 6 bases, V lost 3 bases, and 5 bases had no gene match. The length of the CDR3 is 15 residues. The germline V gene has CDR1 MRHNA and CDR2 SNTAGT. CDR3 in DNA: TGTGCCAGCAGTGAGGTAGCGGGAGGAAGAAACATTCAGTACTTC. Encoded protein: CASSEVAGGRNIQYF.

The chain carries TRBV5-1 and TRBJ2-1, with TRBD1 matching over 8 bases. The CDR3 is 15 amino acids. Trimming removed 4 bases from V and 1 base from J; junction bases left unmatched: 4. Germline V gives CDR1 SGHRS, CDR2 YFSETQ. This CDR3 reads CASSLGQGSYNEQFF. The CDR3 nucleotides read TGCGCCAGCAGCCTCGGACAGGGTTCCTACAATGAGCAGTTCTTC.

This chain's CDR3 is CATSRLVAGVNEQFF. CDR3 nucleotides: TGTGCCACCAGCAGACTCGTAGCGGGGGTCAATGAGCAGTTCTTC. The gene calls are TRBV15 and TRBJ2-1; 9 bases agree with TRBD2. Trimming cost V 2 bases and J 6 bases; bases outside gene matches: 5. This CDR3 has 15 amino acids. The germline CDR1 and CDR2 sequences are LNHNV and YYDKDF (reference sequence).

The J gene is TRBJ2-2, the V gene TRBV7-6; TRBD1 agrees at 7 bases. The germline V gene has CDR1 SGHVS and CDR2 FNYEAQ. The CDR3 extends over 17 amino acids. The V gene end was trimmed by 4 bases and the J gene end by 2 bases; junction bases not matched to a gene: 10. For the CDR3, the DNA is TGTGCCAGCAGCTCTCCCACAGGGGCCTCCAACACCGGGGAGCTGTTTTTT. As protein: CASSSPTGASNTGELFF.

The chain couples TRBV9 to TRBJ2-7; weak D call: TRBD2 (6 bases). The CDR3 is 13 amino acids. V lost 0 bases and J lost 7, with 11 bases in between. Germline CDR1 and CDR2: SGDLS and YYNGEE. The CDR3 protein is CASSVALSGEQYF. The CDR3 DNA reads as TGTGCCAGCAGCGTAGCGTTGAGCGGGGAGCAGTACTTC.

The genes are TRBV19 and TRBJ1-1; D gene uncertain. This CDR3 is built from 12 residues. Trimming cost V 5 bases and J 8 bases, with 12 bases left between them. Germline V gene sequence: CDR1 LNHDA, CDR2 SQIVND (reference sequence). CDR3: CASSLRSGEAFF. CDR3 DNA: TGTGCCAGTAGTCTTCGCTCAGGAGAAGCTTTCTTT.

V gene TRBV4-2 combines with J gene TRBJ1-1, with no clear D. There are 13 residues in the CDR3. CDR1 is LGHNA, CDR2 YNFKEQ, per germline. The V end was cut by 2 bases, the J end by 5 bases, with 9 bases between. The CDR3 loop reads CASSQTRSTEAFF. The CDR3 region has the DNA TGTGCCAGCAGCCAAACGAGGAGTACTGAAGCTTTCTTT.

This clone was picked up a small number of times. This chain joins TRBV5-4 and TRBJ2-7, with D possibly TRBD2 on 5 matching bases. The germline gives CDR1 SGHNT, CDR2 YYREEE (reference sequence). The V and J ends lost 3 bases and 11 bases respectively, with 18 bases between them. This CDR3 contains 13 residues. The CDR3 loop reads CASSSRADSSKYF. The DNA for the CDR3 is TGTGCCAGCAGCTCGAGGGCCGACTCTAGCAAGTACTTC.

This clone was counted between two and nine times. The rearrangement links TRBV4-1 to TRBJ1-5, with D uncertain. The germline V and J ends were trimmed by 0 bases and 0 bases, with 9 bases remaining between them. Germline loops: CDR1 MGHRA, CDR2 YSYEKL. The CDR3 runs to 16 residues. CDR3 protein: CASSQDPGYSNQPQHF. For the CDR3, the DNA is TGCGCCAGCAGCCAAGACCCGGGGTATAGCAATCAGCCCCAGCATTTT.

J is TRBJ1-1 and V is TRBV27, with TRBD1 as a possible D gene (6 bases). Between the trimmed V and J ends, which lost 3 bases and 8 bases, there was a span of 16 bases. From germline, CDR1 is MNHEY and CDR2 SMNVEV (reference sequence). This CDR3 spans 14 amino acids. As DNA, the CDR3 is TGTGCCAGCAGTTTGACGAGGGTCGACAGGGAAGCTTTCTTT. As protein: CASSLTRVDREAFF.

V gene TRBV10-3 combines with J gene TRBJ1-1; the match to TRBD1 covers 11 bases. The ends lost 10 bases at V and 1 base at J; junction bases unmatched: 5. The CDR3 length is 14 residues. Germline V gene lookup returns CDR1 ENHRY and CDR2 SYGVKD. Written as DNA, the CDR3 is TGTGCCACCGGACAGGGGGCACAGAACACTGAAGCTTTCTTT. Translation: CATGQGAQNTEAFF.

The chain is built from TRBV2 and TRBJ1-4, with D possibly TRBD1 on 5 matching bases. Trimming shortened V by 3 bases and J by 7 bases, and 9 bases separated the two germline ends. Germline V CDR1 and CDR2: SNHLY, FYNNEI. The CDR3 extends over 13 amino acids. The CDR3 nucleotides are TGTGCCAGCAGTGATTGGGGCTCTGAAAAACTGTTTTTT. Protein product: CASSDWGSEKLFF.

In this sample, this clone turned up a few times. The chain employs TRBV6-5 and TRBJ1-1; 10 bases are shared with TRBD1. The germline CDR1 and CDR2 sequences are MNHEY and SVGAGI. Trimming removed 5 bases from V and 8 bases from J; junction bases left unmatched: 11. The CDR3 covers 15 residues. The CDR3 region is CASSRPGQGRREAFF. CDR3 bases: TGTGCCAGCAGTCGTCCGGGACAGGGGAGGAGGGAAGCTTTCTTT.

The chain is built from TRBV15 and TRBJ1-2, with D hard to call. CDR1 and CDR2 from the germline V gene are LNHNV and YYDKDF (reference sequence). This CDR3 contains 13 residues. The V end was cut by 0 bases, the J end by 5 bases, with 7 bases between. The CDR3 nucleotides are TGTGCCACCAGCAGAGATCAGGCATATGGCTACACCTTC. Translated, it gives CATSRDQAYGYTF. The variable domain in full, completed from reference TRBV15 and TRBJ1-2, reads DAMVIQNPRYQVTQFGKPVTLSCSQTLNHNVMYWYQQKSSQAPKLLFHYYDKDFNNEADTPDNFQSRRPNTSFCFLDIRSPGLGDTAMYLCATSRDQAYGYTFGSGTRLTVV.

This chain joins TRBV6-6 and TRBJ2-7, with no clear D. Trimming took 0 bases from V and 3 from J, leaving 15 bases between them. This CDR3 spans 16 amino acids. CDR1 and CDR2 from the germline V gene are MNHNY and SVGAGI (reference sequence). The CDR3 is CASSYSGLLAYYEQYF. DNA for the CDR3: TGTGCCAGCAGTTACTCGGGCCTCCTCGCCTACTACGAGCAGTACTTC.

This clone occurred a few times. This chain uses TRBV2 with TRBJ1-2; D unresolved. The CDR3 totals 13 residues. Germline CDR1 reads SNHLY; CDR2 reads FYNNEI. V dropped 4 bases and J dropped 3 bases, with 9 bases sitting between them. The CDR3 DNA reads as TGTGCCAGCAGTGTACAGCAATACTATGGCTACACCTTC. It is translated as CASSVQQYYGYTF.

This clone has just a few counts. The gene calls are TRBV4-3 and TRBJ1-5, with 11 nucleotides matching TRBD1. Germline CDR1 is LGHNA and CDR2 is YSLEER. The CDR3 is made up of 15 amino acids. J lost 2 bases, V lost 3 bases, and 0 bases had no gene match. CDR3 protein: CASSQGQGGNQPQHF. For the CDR3, the DNA is TGCGCCAGCAGCCAGGGACAGGGGGGCAATCAGCCCCAGCATTTT.

V is TRBV7-3 and J is TRBJ2-1, with D possibly matching TRBD2 (7 bases). Germline CDR1 SGHTA, CDR2 FQGTGA. Deletions cut 0 bases from V and 9 bases from J, with 12 bases between. The CDR3 covers 14 residues. The CDR3 DNA follows: TGTGCCAGCAGCTTAACGTCAAGGGGGGGTGAGCAGTTCTTC. Its translation is CASSLTSRGGEQFF.

The gene calls are TRBV4-2 and TRBJ2-2; 8 nucleotides line up with TRBD2. CDR3 length: 17 residues. Unmatched junction bases numbered 12, after V lost 2 bases and J lost 7 bases. Germline assignment: CDR1 LGHNA and CDR2 YNFKEQ. CDR3 sequence: CASSQSPGGGSGGELFF. The CDR3 region has the DNA TGTGCCAGCAGCCAATCCCCCGGGGGGGGATCCGGCGGGGAGCTGTTTTTT.